The clone carrying this TCR beta chain has just a few counts. The antigen is not known. A read error may explain this, as a much larger clone is one base away. Arm-PCR of CDR3 regions with iRepertoire HTBI primers generated TCR beta libraries. TCRdb used MiXCR to reprocess the multiplex PCR reads, holding one entry per CDR3 protein. The repertoire holds roughly 350,000 distinct CDR3 sequences, with 16% as singletons. The sample originates from a study of regulatory T cells in long-lasting Graves disease. Overall study context: Graves' cases, newly diagnosed, had used antithyroid drugs under 3 months.

Trimming cost V 4 bases and J 2 bases, with 11 bases left between them. The CDR3 totals 14 residues. CDR1 is SGHNT and CDR2 is YYREEE in the germline V gene (reference sequence). Findings of the study overall: Among the persistent patients, thousands of public clonotypes were shared, more than the 850 to 1,000 shared among new patients.

As for time point: newly diagnosed GD, antithyroid drugs for less than 3 months. Following extraction of RNA from PBMCs, that RNA was used to make the TCR library. The sample also formed part of further work on T cells in Graves' hyperthyroidism and ophthalmopathy.

The clonotype was recovered from a man aged 35-49 years with Graves disease. The input for sequencing was peripheral blood mononuclear cells (PBMCs), taken at new diagnosis, from a patient treated with antithyroid drugs. J is TRBJ2-3 and V is TRBV5-4, with D maybe TRBD2 (5 bases). CDR3 amino acids: CASSPGLITDTQYF. DNA of the CDR3: TGTGCCAGCAGCCCCGGACTGATCACAGATACGCAGTATTTT.